Below are 16 T cell receptor beta chains sequenced from a single sample in a study of blood T cell repertoires in COVID-19. Using immunoSEQ multiplex PCR, the repertoire was profiled, and TCRdb retains in-frame clones only, with some absent. Among 150,000 to 200,000 clones listed, approximately 86% were seen once. The sequencing sample was made of peripheral blood. Receptor source: a woman under 40 with active or convalescent COVID-19.

V is TRBV28 and J is TRBJ1-1; 7 positions agree with TRBD1. Germline CDR1 MDHEN, CDR2 SYDVKM. V gave up 3 bases and J gave up 7 bases; unmatched junction bases: 5. The CDR3 covers 13 residues. The CDR3 reads CASSLTGHLEAFF. CDR3 DNA sequence: TGTGCCAGCAGTTTGACAGGGCATCTTGAAGCTTTCTTT. The whole variable domain, filled in from reference TRBV28 and TRBJ1-1, reads DVKVTQSSRYLVKRTGEKVFLECVQDMDHENMFWYRQDPGLGLRLIYFSYDVKMKEKGDIPEGYSVSREKKERFSLILESASTNQTSMYLCASSLTGHLEAFFGQGTRLTVV.

The J gene is TRBJ1-5, the V gene TRBV19, with D unclear. CDR1 is LNHDA, CDR2 SQIVND, per germline (reference sequence). The V end was cut by 6 bases, the J end by 2 bases, with 11 bases between. The CDR3 totals 14 residues. This CDR3 is CASSSLGGNQPQHF. The CDR3 nucleotides read TGTGCCAGTAGCTCATTGGGAGGCAATCAGCCCCAGCATTTT.

CDR3 in DNA: TGCGCCAGCAGCTTGAACGGGAAGAACACTGAAGCTTTCTTT. This codes for CASSLNGKNTEAFF. The chain has TRBV5-1 and TRBJ1-1; D unclear. CDR1 SGHRS and CDR2 YFSETQ come from the germline V gene. The V and J ends lost 1 base and 1 base respectively, with 8 bases between them. This CDR3 has 14 residues.

The rearrangement uses TRBV4-1 and TRBJ1-5; 7 bases fit TRBD1. The CDR3 loop spans 14 amino acids. V lost 3 bases, J lost 3 bases, and 2 bases stayed unmatched. Looked up from germline, CDR1 is MGHRA and CDR2 is YSYEKL. This CDR3 reads CASSQTGNNQPQHF. The DNA of the CDR3 is TGCGCCAGCAGCCAGACAGGGAACAATCAGCCCCAGCATTTT.

The V call is TRBV6-2 or TRBV6-3, the J call TRBJ2-2, with a weak D call TRBD2 (6 bases). The CDR3 consists of 15 residues. Germline V gene lookup returns CDR1 MNHEY and CDR2 SVGEGT. Trimming cost V 1 base and J 4 bases, with 10 bases left between them. The DNA for the CDR3 is TGTGCCAGCAGTTACTTCGGGGGAACCACCGGGGAGCTGTTTTTT. This sequence encodes CASSYFGGTTGELFF.

The chain couples TRBV4-1 to TRBJ1-5; 8 bases agree with TRBD1. The trim removed 2 bases at V and 7 bases at J, leaving 7 bases unmatched. CDR1 is MGHRA and CDR2 is YSYEKL in the germline V gene. There are 15 residues in the CDR3. The DNA of the CDR3 is TGCGCCAGCAGCCAATTTTCAGGGGGCGAGCAGCCCCAGCATTTT. Residues: CASSQFSGGEQPQHF.

J is TRBJ2-7 and V is TRBV27; 11 bases are shared with TRBD2. Trimming cost V 7 bases and J 2 bases; bases outside gene matches: 22. Germline loops: CDR1 MNHEY, CDR2 SMNVEV (reference sequence). CDR3 length: 20 residues. CDR3 residues: CASTDSLSGTSGGSAYEQYF. The CDR3 region has the DNA TGTGCCAGCACCGACTCCTTAAGCGGGACTAGCGGTGGGTCGGCCTACGAGCAGTACTTC.

The rearrangement uses TRBV28 and TRBJ2-7; D perhaps matches TRBD2 (6 bases). In germline, CDR1 is MDHEN, CDR2 SYDVKM. CDR3 length: 17 amino acids. V was cut by 6 bases and J by 7 bases, with 28 bases left in between. The CDR3 DNA sequence: TGTGCCAGCAGCTCCCCTGCGGGGCCGAACCCCTTTGGGGAGCAGTACTTC. It codes for CASSSPAGPNPFGEQYF.

The V gene is TRBV7-9, the J gene TRBJ2-5, with D perhaps matching TRBD1 (6 bases). The germline V gene encodes CDR1 SEHNR and CDR2 FQNEAQ (reference sequence). The length of the CDR3 is 14 residues. The ends were cut back, 5 bases at V and 5 bases at J, with 15 bases in the middle. The CDR3: CASSPPTGLETQYF. DNA of the CDR3: TGTGCCAGCAGCCCCCCTACAGGGTTGGAGACCCAGTACTTC.

This chain links TRBV12-3 or TRBV12-4 with TRBJ2-3; no clear D gene. Trimming pared 5 bases from V and 6 bases from J, leaving 6 bases between. CDR3 length equals 11 residues. The CDR3 sequence is CASSPGDTQYF. CDR3 bases: TGTGCCAGCAGTCCAGGCGATACGCAGTATTTT.

The CDR3 DNA is TGCGCCAGCGGGGGGGCGTACCAAGAGACCCAGTACTTC. Amino acid sequence: CASGGAYQETQYF. The chain recombines TRBV5-1 with TRBJ2-5, with a possible D match to TRBD2 (7 bases). Germline CDR1 SGHRS, CDR2 YFSETQ. V lost 7 bases and J lost 0, with 10 bases in between. This CDR3 region has 13 residues.

The chain employs TRBV19 and TRBJ1-5; tentative D call: TRBD1 (6 bases). CDR3 length equals 15 residues. Germline V gives CDR1 LNHDA, CDR2 SQIVND (reference sequence). With 3 bases removed from V and 0 bases from J, the gap between germline ends came to 9 bases. The CDR3 reads CASSIRTDSNQPQHF. CDR3 DNA: TGTGCCAGTAGTATTCGGACAGATAGCAATCAGCCCCAGCATTTT. The whole variable domain, remainder taken from reference TRBV19 and TRBJ1-5, is DGGITQSPKYLFRKEGQNVTLSCEQNLNHDAMYWYRQDPGQGLRLIYYSQIVNDFQKGDIAEGYSVSREKKESFPLTVTSAQKNPTAFYLCASSIRTDSNQPQHFGDGTRLSIL.

In regard to this clone: A read error may produce the germline difference seen at one junction end. The chain joins TRBV18 to TRBJ2-2; D possibly corresponds to TRBD1 (5 bases). Germline CDR1 and CDR2: KGHSH and LQKENI. This CDR3 region has 15 residues. The chain's CDR3 is CASSPIAGNNGELFF. The CDR3 nucleotides read TGTGCCAGCTCACCAATCGCAGGGAACAACGGGGAGCTGTTTTTT.

The chain employs TRBV7-2 and TRBJ2-5, with 14 bases matching TRBD2. With V trimmed by 4 bases and J by 0 bases, 1 base remained unmatched. Germline lookup yields CDR1 SGHTA and CDR2 FQGNSA. The CDR3 is 16 residues long. CDR3 in DNA: TGTGCCAGCAGCTGGACTAGCGGGGGGTACCAAGAGACCCAGTACTTC. Encoded protein: CASSWTSGGYQETQYF. Full variable domain (missing parts from reference TRBV7-2 and TRBJ2-5): GAGVSQSPSNKVTEKGKDVELRCDPISGHTALYWYRQSLGQGLEFLIYFQGNSAPDKSGLPSDRFSAERTGGSVSTLTIQRTQQEDSAVYLCASSWTSGGYQETQYFGPGTRLLVL.

The chain recombines TRBV5-4 with TRBJ1-1; 7 nucleotides align to TRBD1. CDR1 and CDR2 from the germline V gene are SGHNT and YYREEE (reference sequence). Unmatched junction bases numbered 9, after V lost 1 base and J lost 9 bases. The CDR3 runs 14 residues. CDR3 in DNA: TGTGCCAGCAGCTTGTCCGTAGGGACAGCAAAAGCTTTCTTT. Translating gives CASSLSVGTAKAFF.

V and J are TRBV5-1 and TRBJ1-2, with a weak D call TRBD1 (6 bases). Deletions cut 4 bases from V and 7 bases from J, with 17 bases between. The CDR3 is 14 residues long. Germline CDR1 and CDR2: SGHRS and YFSETQ. CDR3 protein: CASSVGTTSSGYTF. The DNA of the CDR3 is TGCGCCAGCAGCGTGGGGACAACCTCTTCTGGCTACACCTTC.